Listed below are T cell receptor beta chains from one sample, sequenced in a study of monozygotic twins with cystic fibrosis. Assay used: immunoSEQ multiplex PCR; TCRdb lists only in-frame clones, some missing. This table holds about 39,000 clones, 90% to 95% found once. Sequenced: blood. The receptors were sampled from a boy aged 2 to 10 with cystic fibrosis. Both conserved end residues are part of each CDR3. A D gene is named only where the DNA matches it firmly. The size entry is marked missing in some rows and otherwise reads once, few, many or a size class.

CDR3 DNA: TGTGCCAGTAGCATAGGGGGGACCTACGAGCAGTACTTC
CDR3 protein: CASSIGGTYEQYF
J gene: TRBJ2-7
V gene: TRBV19
D gene: .
clone size: .

CDR3 DNA: TGTGCCAGCAGCGTAGGGCAGGGTCCCTCGGAACTGTTTTTT
CDR3 protein: CASSVGQGPSELFF
J gene: TRBJ1-4
V gene: TRBV9
D gene: .
clone size: .

CDR3 DNA: TGTGCCAGCAGTGGGACAGGGGCTTTCTCTGGGGCCAACGTCCTGACTTTC
CDR3 protein: CASSGTGAFSGANVLTF
J gene: TRBJ2-6
V gene: TRBV25-1
D gene: TRBD1
clone size: once

CDR3 DNA: TGTGCCACTCTGGGACAGCCTAATTCACCCCTCCACTTT
CDR3 protein: CATLGQPNSPLHF
J gene: TRBJ1-6
V gene: TRBV10-3
D gene: TRBD1
clone size: .

CDR3 DNA: TGTGCCAGCAGCCCCGACGATGGAGAAGCCGAGCAGTACTTC
CDR3 protein: CASSPDDGEAEQYF
J gene: TRBJ2-7
V gene: TRBV9
D gene: .
clone size: .

CDR3 DNA: TGTGCCACCAGCAGAGGCCGGGACAGGGCTTACGAGCAGTACTTC
CDR3 protein: CATSRGRDRAYEQYF
J gene: TRBJ2-7
V gene: TRBV15
D gene: TRBD1
clone size: .

CDR3 DNA: TGTGCCAGCAGCTTGGCTTTGCTTGGTTCCTACAATGAGCAGTTCTTC
CDR3 protein: CASSLALLGSYNEQFF
J gene: TRBJ2-1
V gene: TRBV5-8
D gene: .
clone size: once

CDR3 DNA: TGCGCCAGCAGCTTGTCAGGGGACTATGGCTACACCTTC
CDR3 protein: CASSLSGDYGYTF
J gene: TRBJ1-2
V gene: TRBV5-1
D gene: .
clone size: .

CDR3 DNA: TGTGCCAGCAGCTTGACAAACACTGAAGCTTTCTTT
CDR3 protein: CASSLTNTEAFF
J gene: TRBJ1-1
V gene: TRBV7-9
D gene: .
clone size: .

CDR3 DNA: TGCAGCGTGGAAGGAGGGGCACCTAATGAAAAACTGTTTTTT
CDR3 protein: CSVEGGAPNEKLFF
J gene: TRBJ1-4
V gene: TRBV29-1
D gene: .
clone size: .

CDR3 DNA: TGTGCCAGCAGTGTCGAAACGGGCAACTATGGCTACACCTTC
CDR3 protein: CASSVETGNYGYTF
J gene: TRBJ1-2
V gene: TRBV6-1
D gene: .
clone size: few

CDR3 DNA: TGTGCCAGCAGCGTAGCTACCGGGACAGGCGATCAAAAACTGTTTTTT
CDR3 protein: CASSVATGTGDQKLFF
J gene: TRBJ1-4
V gene: TRBV9
D gene: TRBD1
clone size: .

CDR3 DNA: TGCGCCAGCGAGGGGGCCGACTATGGCTACACCTTC
CDR3 protein: CASEGADYGYTF
J gene: TRBJ1-2
V gene: TRBV4-1
D gene: TRBD1
clone size: .

CDR3 DNA: TGTGCCAGCAGCTCCGAGGGCGGGTATACGGAAAAACTGTTTTTT
CDR3 protein: CASSSEGGYTEKLFF
J gene: TRBJ1-4
V gene: TRBV7-9
D gene: .
clone size: few

CDR3 DNA: TGTGCCAGCAGTTACTCGAGGAGTGGCCCTTACGAGCAGTACTTC
CDR3 protein: CASSYSRSGPYEQYF
J gene: TRBJ2-7
V gene: TRBV6-5
D gene: .
clone size: .

CDR3 DNA: TGCGCCAGCAGTGGGAGGGGGGGCGACGAGCAGTACTTC
CDR3 protein: CASSGRGGDEQYF
J gene: TRBJ2-7
V gene: TRBV10-1
D gene: .
clone size: once

CDR3 DNA: TGCAGCGTTTGGGTGAATGGCTACACCTTC
CDR3 protein: CSVWVNGYTF
J gene: TRBJ1-2
V gene: TRBV29-1
D gene: .
clone size: few

CDR3 DNA: TGTGCCAGCAGCTTTGCCCAGAATGAAAAACTGTTTTTT
CDR3 protein: CASSFAQNEKLFF
J gene: TRBJ1-4
V gene: TRBV7-2
D gene: .
clone size: .

CDR3 DNA: TGTGCCAGCAGTTTTCTCCGGGAGCAGTACTTC
CDR3 protein: CASSFLREQYF
J gene: TRBJ2-7
V gene: TRBV28
D gene: .
clone size: .

CDR3 DNA: TGTGCCAGCAGCCCGGACAGGTCAAACACCATATATTTT
CDR3 protein: CASSPDRSNTIYF
J gene: TRBJ1-3
V gene: TRBV9
D gene: TRBD1
clone size: .

CDR3 DNA: TGTGCCAGCTCATCACCAGGCGGGGGCTACACCTTC
CDR3 protein: CASSSPGGGYTF
J gene: TRBJ1-2
V gene: TRBV18
D gene: .
clone size: few

CDR3 DNA: TGCGCCAGCAGCTTGCAGGGTCCGGGGCGCAGCTATGGCTACACCTTC
CDR3 protein: CASSLQGPGRSYGYTF
J gene: TRBJ1-2
V gene: TRBV5-1
D gene: .
clone size: .

CDR3 DNA: TGTGCCAGCAGCCCCGAGCCTTTCGGGGTCCATGAGCAGTTCTTC
CDR3 protein: CASSPEPFGVHEQFF
J gene: TRBJ2-1
V gene: TRBV7-6
D gene: .
clone size: .

CDR3 DNA: TGTGCCAGCAGCTCCCTGGGGGGCACGGGAGAGACCCAGTACTTC
CDR3 protein: CASSSLGGTGETQYF
J gene: TRBJ2-5
V gene: TRBV5-4
D gene: .
clone size: .

CDR3 DNA: TGTGCCAGCTCACTGGCAGGGGAGCTTCAGCCCCAGCATTTT
CDR3 protein: CASSLAGELQPQHF
J gene: TRBJ1-5
V gene: TRBV18
D gene: .
clone size: .

CDR3 DNA: TGTGCCAGCAGTGAAGCGGGGGGCAGGCCTGGAGAAAAACTGTTTTTT
CDR3 protein: CASSEAGGRPGEKLFF
J gene: TRBJ1-4
V gene: TRBV6-1
D gene: .
clone size: .

CDR3 DNA: TGTGCCAGCAGCTTATCGTCACAGGGGGCTAGCACCGGGGAGCTGTTTTTT
CDR3 protein: CASSLSSQGASTGELFF
J gene: TRBJ2-2
V gene: TRBV7-9
D gene: TRBD1
clone size: .

CDR3 DNA: TGTGCCAGCAGCTCGGACAGGGTGATGACTGAAGCTTTCTTT
CDR3 protein: CASSSDRVMTEAFF
J gene: TRBJ1-1
V gene: TRBV7-2
D gene: TRBD1
clone size: .

CDR3 DNA: TGTGCCAGCAGCCAAGTCCCTGACAGCCACGAGCAGTACTTC
CDR3 protein: CASSQVPDSHEQYF
J gene: TRBJ2-7
V gene: TRBV14
D gene: .
clone size: .

CDR3 DNA: TGTGCTAGTGGTTTGCCCCTCGGACAGGACACCGGGGAGCTGTTTTTT
CDR3 protein: CASGLPLGQDTGELFF
J gene: TRBJ2-2
V gene: TRBV12-5
D gene: TRBD1
clone size: .

CDR3 DNA: TGCGCCAGCAGCTGGGAGACAGGGGCCCGTTTTAGCACAGATACGCAGTATTTT
CDR3 protein: CASSWETGARFSTDTQYF
J gene: TRBJ2-3
V gene: TRBV5-1
D gene: TRBD1
clone size: once

CDR3 DNA: TGTGCCAGCAGCCACCGACAGGAGTCCTATGAAAAACTGTTTTTT
CDR3 protein: CASSHRQESYEKLFF
J gene: TRBJ1-4
V gene: TRBV13
D gene: .
clone size: once

CDR3 DNA: TGTGCCAGCAGCCCTACGGGCGGGGGGAATGAAAAACTGTTTTTT
CDR3 protein: CASSPTGGGNEKLFF
J gene: TRBJ1-4
V gene: TRBV7-9
D gene: .
clone size: .

CDR3 DNA: TGTGCCAGCAGCGTAGGGGTCGGAAATCAAGAGACCCAGTACTTC
CDR3 protein: CASSVGVGNQETQYF
J gene: TRBJ2-5
V gene: TRBV9
D gene: .
clone size: .

CDR3 DNA: TGTGCCAGCAGCTTAGGTGGACTAGCGTTCGGAGAGACCCAGTACTTC
CDR3 protein: CASSLGGLAFGETQYF
J gene: TRBJ2-5
V gene: TRBV7-2
D gene: TRBD2
clone size: .

CDR3 DNA: TGTGCCACCAGCAGAGATCGGAAAGGCTACGAGCAGTACTTC
CDR3 protein: CATSRDRKGYEQYF
J gene: TRBJ2-7
V gene: TRBV15
D gene: .
clone size: once

CDR3 DNA: TGCGCCAGCAGCCAGGAGGGACAGGGAAGCTACGAGCAGTACTTC
CDR3 protein: CASSQEGQGSYEQYF
J gene: TRBJ2-7
V gene: TRBV4-3
D gene: TRBD1
clone size: .

CDR3 DNA: TGTGCCAGTAGTATCATTCGGGACAGGGGCAATCAGCCCCAGCATTTT
CDR3 protein: CASSIIRDRGNQPQHF
J gene: TRBJ1-5
V gene: TRBV19
D gene: TRBD1
clone size: .

CDR3 DNA: TGTGCCAGCAGCCGGACAGGGGATGGCTACACCTTC
CDR3 protein: CASSRTGDGYTF
J gene: TRBJ1-2
V gene: TRBV7-9
D gene: TRBD1
clone size: .

CDR3 DNA: TGCGCCAGCAGCTACCAAGAGACCCAGTACTTC
CDR3 protein: CASSYQETQYF
J gene: TRBJ2-5
V gene: TRBV5-1
D gene: .
clone size: .

CDR3 DNA: TGTGCCAGCAGCTATACTAGCGGATCGCCGGATACGCAGTATTTT
CDR3 protein: CASSYTSGSPDTQYF
J gene: TRBJ2-3
V gene: TRBV5-4
D gene: TRBD2
clone size: .

CDR3 DNA: TGTGCCAGCAGCCCTGAACAGGGCTACGGGAACACTGAAGCTTTCTTT
CDR3 protein: CASSPEQGYGNTEAFF
J gene: TRBJ1-1
V gene: TRBV5-8
D gene: .
clone size: once

CDR3 DNA: TGTGCCAGTAAGGCGGGGGGCGGTTACGAGCAGTACTTC
CDR3 protein: CASKAGGGYEQYF
J gene: TRBJ2-7
V gene: TRBV19
D gene: TRBD2
clone size: .

CDR3 DNA: TGTGCCAGCAGCCCGTCGGTGGGGGTAGACGAGCAGTACTTC
CDR3 protein: CASSPSVGVDEQYF
J gene: TRBJ2-7
V gene: TRBV11-1
D gene: .
clone size: .

CDR3 DNA: TGCGCCAGCAGCCCGCAGGGAGAAGATGACACTGAAGCTTTCTTT
CDR3 protein: CASSPQGEDDTEAFF
J gene: TRBJ1-1
V gene: TRBV4-1
D gene: .
clone size: .

CDR3 DNA: TGTGCCAGCAGCTTAGGTCTCCTGGACCCATCTGCCGATGAAGCTTTCTTT
CDR3 protein: CASSLGLLDPSADEAFF
J gene: TRBJ1-1
V gene: TRBV7-9
D gene: .
clone size: .

CDR3 DNA: TGTGCCAGTAGTATAGATCTCACAGGGGAGTTCCACGAGCAGTACTTC
CDR3 protein: CASSIDLTGEFHEQYF
J gene: TRBJ2-7
V gene: TRBV19
D gene: TRBD1
clone size: .

CDR3 DNA: TGTGCCAGCTCAGACACGGGCACTAGCTATGGCTACACCTTC
CDR3 protein: CASSDTGTSYGYTF
J gene: TRBJ1-2
V gene: TRBV18
D gene: .
clone size: few

CDR3 DNA: TGTGCCAGTAGTGCCCCCAGGACTAGCGGGACCTACGAGCAGTACTTC
CDR3 protein: CASSAPRTSGTYEQYF
J gene: TRBJ2-7
V gene: TRBV19
D gene: TRBD2
clone size: .

CDR3 DNA: TGCGCCAGCAGCCAAGAGGCCCGCAGCTCCTACGAGCAGTACTTC
CDR3 protein: CASSQEARSSYEQYF
J gene: TRBJ2-7
V gene: TRBV4-1
D gene: .
clone size: .

CDR3 DNA: TGTGCCAGCAGCCCCCGCGTCAGGGCGGGGGCAACTAATGAAAAACTGTTTTTT
CDR3 protein: CASSPRVRAGATNEKLFF
J gene: TRBJ1-4
V gene: TRBV7-8
D gene: .
clone size: .

CDR3 DNA: TGTGCCAGCAGTGAAGAGCAGCCCCAGCATTTT
CDR3 protein: CASSEEQPQHF
J gene: TRBJ1-5
V gene: TRBV6-1
D gene: .
clone size: .

CDR3 DNA: TGTGCCAGCAGTCCAAGCCCGGGACAGGGTGGCACTGAAGCTTTCTTT
CDR3 protein: CASSPSPGQGGTEAFF
J gene: TRBJ1-1
V gene: TRBV27
D gene: TRBD1
clone size: .

CDR3 DNA: TGTGCCAGCAGCCTAATAGCGGGGGCACCCTACGAGCAGTACTTC
CDR3 protein: CASSLIAGAPYEQYF
J gene: TRBJ2-7
V gene: TRBV7-2
D gene: TRBD2
clone size: .

CDR3 DNA: TGTGCCAGCAGTCCCTTAATCGGGGGGCGCGAAAAACTGTTTTTT
CDR3 protein: CASSPLIGGREKLFF
J gene: TRBJ1-4
V gene: TRBV6-5
D gene: .
clone size: .

CDR3 DNA: TGCGCCAGCAGCGGCGGGACTAGGGGGTCCTACGAGCAGTACTTC
CDR3 protein: CASSGGTRGSYEQYF
J gene: TRBJ2-7
V gene: TRBV10-1
D gene: TRBD2
clone size: .

CDR3 DNA: TGTGCCAGCAACGCAGGGGGACAGGGGGATGAAAAACTGTTTTTT
CDR3 protein: CASNAGGQGDEKLFF
J gene: TRBJ1-4
V gene: TRBV7-9
D gene: TRBD1
clone size: .

CDR3 DNA: TGTGCCAGCAGCTTAGATATCGTAGCTTTCTTT
CDR3 protein: CASSLDIVAFF
J gene: TRBJ1-1
V gene: TRBV7-2
D gene: .
clone size: .

CDR3 DNA: TGTGCCAGCAGCTCCCTTCTCGGCTCCTACAATGAGCAGTTCTTC
CDR3 protein: CASSSLLGSYNEQFF
J gene: TRBJ2-1
V gene: TRBV7-2
D gene: .
clone size: .